The T cell receptor beta chain described here comes from a study of CD8+ T cells in alopecia areata. The CDR3 is 13 amino acids. Between the trimmed V and J ends, which lost 7 bases and 9 bases, there was a span of 16 bases. Germline V gene data show CDR1 as LNHDA and CDR2 as SQIVND (reference sequence). This clone showed up just a few times. Treatment denoted: oral pan-JAK inhibitor, 5-10 mg twice daily. Extracted RNA was reverse transcribed into cDNA, the sequencing template. The method was immunoSEQ multiplex PCR; TCRdb's version includes in-frame clones alone and lacks a portion of them. The table records around 120,000 clones, 58% of them present only once.

The sample in question was CD8+ T cells sorted from blood, obtained at week 4, from a patient treated with tofacitinib. V gene TRBV19 combines with J gene TRBJ2-1; a possible D gene is TRBD1 (6 bases). The source is a human donor with alopecia areata. CDR3 sequence reads: CASTSGALGEQFF. The DNA for the CDR3 is TGTGCCAGTACCTCAGGGGCCTTAGGTGAGCAGTTCTTC. The full variable domain, completed using reference TRBV19 and TRBJ2-1, is DGGITQSPKYLFRKEGQNVTLSCEQNLNHDAMYWYRQDPGQGLRLIYYSQIVNDFQKGDIAEGYSVSREKKESFPLTVTSAQKNPTAFYLCASTSGALGEQFFGPGTRLTVL.